The next 5 T cell receptor beta chains were all read from a single sample in a study of blood T cell repertoires in COVID-19. Clones were sequenced by immunoSEQ multiplex PCR, and TCRdb holds only the in-frame ones, with some missing. The sample yields about 140,000 clones, 86% seen once. Sample: PBMCs or T cells enriched from blood (not recorded which). The receptor source for this set is a man between 45 and 60 years old who had recovered from COVID-19.

The CDR3 DNA is TGTGCCAGCAGCTCCACTAGGGATACGCAGTATTTT. It codes for CASSSTRDTQYF. The rearrangement uses TRBV7-3 and TRBJ2-3, with D tentatively TRBD2 (5 bases). The CDR3 has 12 residues. Germline V gives CDR1 SGHTA, CDR2 FQGTGA. Between the trimmed V and J ends, which lost 4 bases and 6 bases, there was a span of 8 bases.

The rearrangement uses TRBV7-2 and TRBJ1-1; 8 positions match TRBD1. J gave up 5 bases and V 6 bases, and 5 bases lay outside the gene matches. The germline CDR1 and CDR2 sequences are SGHTA and FQGNSA. This CDR3 comprises 13 residues. DNA for the CDR3: TGTGCCAGCAGGCAGGGGGCGCGGACTGAAGCTTTCTTT. It encodes CASRQGARTEAFF.

CDR3 DNA: TGCGCCAGCAGCTACGACAGGGTCTCGGCTTTCTTT. Its translation is CASSYDRVSAFF. The chain couples TRBV5-1 to TRBJ1-1, with 7 bases lining up with TRBD1. Germline loops: CDR1 SGHRS, CDR2 YFSETQ. The trim removed 3 bases at V and 11 bases at J, leaving 7 bases unmatched. The CDR3 runs 12 residues.

V and J are TRBV25-1 and TRBJ1-2; D not certain. Germline V gene lookup returns CDR1 MGHDK and CDR2 SYGVNS. The V gene lost 3 bases and the J gene lost 4 bases, with 12 bases spanning the gap. The CDR3 spans 14 residues. CDR3 sequence reads: CASSDLTRSYGYTF. The CDR3 coding sequence is TGTGCCAGCAGTGATCTAACCCGCTCCTATGGCTACACCTTC.

The V gene is TRBV5-1, the J gene TRBJ2-3; 13 nucleotides align to TRBD2. The V segment lost 4 bases and the J segment 4 bases; nucleotides outside the gene matches: 6. The germline V gene encodes CDR1 SGHRS and CDR2 YFSETQ. The length of the CDR3 is 16 residues. CDR3 nucleotide sequence: TGCGCCAGCAGCGTCGGACTAGCGGGAGTGGCAGATACGCAGTATTTT. Its translation is CASSVGLAGVADTQYF.